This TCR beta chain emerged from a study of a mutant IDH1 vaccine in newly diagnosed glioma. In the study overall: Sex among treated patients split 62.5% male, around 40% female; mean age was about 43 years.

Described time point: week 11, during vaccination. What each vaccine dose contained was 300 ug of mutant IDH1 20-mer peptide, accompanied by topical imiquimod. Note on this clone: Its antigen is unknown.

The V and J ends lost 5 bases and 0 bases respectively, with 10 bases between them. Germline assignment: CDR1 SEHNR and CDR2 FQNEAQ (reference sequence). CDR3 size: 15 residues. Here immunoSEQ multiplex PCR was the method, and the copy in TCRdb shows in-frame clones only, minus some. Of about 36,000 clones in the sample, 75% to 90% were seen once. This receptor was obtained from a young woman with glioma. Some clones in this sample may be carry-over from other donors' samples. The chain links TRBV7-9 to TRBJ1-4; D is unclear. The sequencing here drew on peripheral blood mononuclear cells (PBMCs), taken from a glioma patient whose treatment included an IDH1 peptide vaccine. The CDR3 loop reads CASSRTLATNEKLFF. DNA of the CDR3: TGTGCCAGCAGCCGCACGCTTGCAACTAATGAAAAACTGTTTTTT.